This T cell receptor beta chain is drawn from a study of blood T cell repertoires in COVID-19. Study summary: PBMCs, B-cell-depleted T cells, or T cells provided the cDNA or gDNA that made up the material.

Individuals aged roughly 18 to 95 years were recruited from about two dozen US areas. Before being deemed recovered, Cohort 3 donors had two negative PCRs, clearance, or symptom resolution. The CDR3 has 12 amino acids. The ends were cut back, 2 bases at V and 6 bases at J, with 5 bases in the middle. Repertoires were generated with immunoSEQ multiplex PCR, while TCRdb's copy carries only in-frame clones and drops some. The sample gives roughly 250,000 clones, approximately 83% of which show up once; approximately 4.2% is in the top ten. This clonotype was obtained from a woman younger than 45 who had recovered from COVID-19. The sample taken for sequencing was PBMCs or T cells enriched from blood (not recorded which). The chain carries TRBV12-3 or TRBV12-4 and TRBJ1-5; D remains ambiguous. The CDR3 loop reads CASSLRVQPQHF. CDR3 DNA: TGTGCCAGCAGTTTACGAGTTCAGCCCCAGCATTTT.